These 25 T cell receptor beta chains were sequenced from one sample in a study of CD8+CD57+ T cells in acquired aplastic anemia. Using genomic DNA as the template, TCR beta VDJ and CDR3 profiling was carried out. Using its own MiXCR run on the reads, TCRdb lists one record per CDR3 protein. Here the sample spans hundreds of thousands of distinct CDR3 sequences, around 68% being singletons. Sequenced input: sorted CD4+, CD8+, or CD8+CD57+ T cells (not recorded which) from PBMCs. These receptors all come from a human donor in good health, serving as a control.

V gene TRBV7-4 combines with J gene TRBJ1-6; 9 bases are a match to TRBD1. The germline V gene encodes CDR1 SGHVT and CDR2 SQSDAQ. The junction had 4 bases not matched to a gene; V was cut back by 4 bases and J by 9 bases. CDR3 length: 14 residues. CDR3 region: CASSWTGERSPLHF. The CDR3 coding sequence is TGTGCCAGCAGCTGGACAGGGGAACGTTCACCCCTCCACTTT.

The CDR3, as DNA: TGCAGCGTAAGACCGCCGAACACTGAAGCTTTCTTT. This sequence encodes CSVRPPNTEAFF. The rearrangement joins TRBV29-1 to TRBJ1-1; D ambiguous. Trimming left V 6 bases short and J 1 base short, with 9 bases between. The CDR3 runs 12 residues. In germline, CDR1 is SQVTM, CDR2 ANQGSEA.

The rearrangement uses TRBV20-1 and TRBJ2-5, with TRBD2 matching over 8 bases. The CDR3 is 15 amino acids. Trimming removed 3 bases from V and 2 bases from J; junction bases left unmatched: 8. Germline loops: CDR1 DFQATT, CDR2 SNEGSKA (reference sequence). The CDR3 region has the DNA TGCAGTGCTAGGGGGCAGCGGGGGCTACAAGAGACCCAGTACTTC. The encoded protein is CSARGQRGLQETQYF.

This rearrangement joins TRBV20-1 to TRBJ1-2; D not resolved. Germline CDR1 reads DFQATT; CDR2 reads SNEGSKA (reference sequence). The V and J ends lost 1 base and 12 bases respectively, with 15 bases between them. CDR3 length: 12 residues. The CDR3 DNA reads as TGCAGTGCTAGAGTTAGCCGGCGAGGGCACACCTTC. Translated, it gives CSARVSRRGHTF.

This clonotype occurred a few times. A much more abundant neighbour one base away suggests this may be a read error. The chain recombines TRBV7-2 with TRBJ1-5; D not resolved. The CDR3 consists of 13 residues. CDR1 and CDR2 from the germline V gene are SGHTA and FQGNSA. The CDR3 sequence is CASSAYWNRPQHF. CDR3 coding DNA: TGCGCCAGCAGCGCTTACTGGAATCGGCCCCAGCATTTT.

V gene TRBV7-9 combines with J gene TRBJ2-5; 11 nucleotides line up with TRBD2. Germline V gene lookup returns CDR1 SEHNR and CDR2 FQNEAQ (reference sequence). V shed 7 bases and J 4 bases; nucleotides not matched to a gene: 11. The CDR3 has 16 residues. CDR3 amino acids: CASITGASGGIETQYF. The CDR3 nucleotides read TGTGCCAGCATCACGGGGGCTAGCGGGGGGATAGAGACCCAGTACTTC.

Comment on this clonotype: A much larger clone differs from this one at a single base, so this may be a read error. The DNA of the CDR3 is TGTGCCAGCAGTGATCCTGGGACAGGACCTTACGATGAGCAGTTCTTC. The encoded protein is CASSDPGTGPYDEQFF. The V call is TRBV4-2, the J call TRBJ2-1; 8 bases agree with TRBD1. This CDR3 spans 16 amino acids. Germline-derived CDR1 and CDR2 are LGHNA and YNFKEQ. The V gene end was trimmed by 6 bases and the J gene end by 8 bases; junction bases not matched to a gene: 15.

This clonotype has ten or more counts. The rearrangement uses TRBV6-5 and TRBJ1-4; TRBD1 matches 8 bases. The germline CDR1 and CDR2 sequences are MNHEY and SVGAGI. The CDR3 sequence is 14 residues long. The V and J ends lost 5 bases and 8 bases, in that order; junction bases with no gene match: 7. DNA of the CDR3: TGTGCCAGCAGTCCCGACAGGGGAAGAGAAAAACTGTTTTTT. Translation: CASSPDRGREKLFF.

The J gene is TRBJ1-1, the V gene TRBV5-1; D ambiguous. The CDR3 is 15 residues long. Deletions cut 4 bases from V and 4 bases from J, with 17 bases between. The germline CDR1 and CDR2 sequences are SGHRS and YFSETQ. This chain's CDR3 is CASSPLQIRSTEAFF. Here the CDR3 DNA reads TGCGCCAGCAGCCCCCTTCAGATACGCAGCACTGAAGCTTTCTTT.

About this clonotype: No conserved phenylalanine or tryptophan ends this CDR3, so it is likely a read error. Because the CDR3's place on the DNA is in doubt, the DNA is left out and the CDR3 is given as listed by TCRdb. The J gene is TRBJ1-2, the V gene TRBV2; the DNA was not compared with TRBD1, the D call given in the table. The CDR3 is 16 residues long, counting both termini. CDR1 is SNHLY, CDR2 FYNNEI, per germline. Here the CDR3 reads CASRTSGANVLTFGAG.

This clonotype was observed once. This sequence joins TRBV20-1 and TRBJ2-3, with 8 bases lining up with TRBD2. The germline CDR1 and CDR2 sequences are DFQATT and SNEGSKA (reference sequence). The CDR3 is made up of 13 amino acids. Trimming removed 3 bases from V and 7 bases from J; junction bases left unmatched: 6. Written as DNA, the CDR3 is TGCAGTGCTAGCGGGGGGGCCTCGTATACGCAGTATTTT. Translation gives CSASGGASYTQYF.

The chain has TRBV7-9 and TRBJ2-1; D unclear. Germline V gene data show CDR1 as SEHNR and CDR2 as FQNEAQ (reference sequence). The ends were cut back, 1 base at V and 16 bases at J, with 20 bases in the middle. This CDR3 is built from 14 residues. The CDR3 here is CASSLDWTHNAHFF. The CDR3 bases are TGTGCCAGCAGCTTAGACTGGACCCATAATGCACACTTCTTC. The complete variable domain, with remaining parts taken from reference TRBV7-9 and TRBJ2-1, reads DTGVSQNPRHKITKRGQNVTFRCDPISEHNRLYWYRQTLGQGPEFLTYFQNEAQLEKSRLLSDRFSAERPKGSFSTLEIQRTEQGDSAMYLCASSLDWTHNAHFFGPGTRLTVL.

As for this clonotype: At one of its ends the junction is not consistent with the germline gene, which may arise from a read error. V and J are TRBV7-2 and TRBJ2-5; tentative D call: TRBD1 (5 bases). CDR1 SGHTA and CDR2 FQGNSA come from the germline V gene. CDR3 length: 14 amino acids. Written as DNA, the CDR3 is TGTGCCAGCAGCTTTAACGGGCCAGGGTACTACGAGCAGTTC. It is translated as CASSFNGPGYYEQF. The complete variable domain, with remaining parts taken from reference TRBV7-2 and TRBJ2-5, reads GAGVSQSPSNKVTEKGKDVELRCDPISGHTALYWYRQSLGQGLEFLIYFQGNSAPDKSGLPSDRFSAERTGGSVSTLTIQRTQQEDSAVYLCASSFNGPGYYEQFGPGTRLLVL.

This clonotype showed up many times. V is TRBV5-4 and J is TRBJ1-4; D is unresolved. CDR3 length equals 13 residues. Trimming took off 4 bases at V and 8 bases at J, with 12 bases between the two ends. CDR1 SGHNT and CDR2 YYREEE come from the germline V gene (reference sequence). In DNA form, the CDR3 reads TGTGCCAGCAGCCCGGGAACAAAGGAAAAACTGTTTTTT. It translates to CASSPGTKEKLFF.

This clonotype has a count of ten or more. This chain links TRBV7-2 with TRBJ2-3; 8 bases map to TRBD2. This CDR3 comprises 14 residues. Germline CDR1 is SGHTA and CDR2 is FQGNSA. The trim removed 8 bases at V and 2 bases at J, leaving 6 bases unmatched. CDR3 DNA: TGTGCCAGCCAATGGCGGGGGGTCACAGATACGCAGTATTTT. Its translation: CASQWRGVTDTQYF.

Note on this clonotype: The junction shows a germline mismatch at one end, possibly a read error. The CDR3 DNA reads as TGTGCCAGCAGCCGAACCGGGACAGGCGAATACGAGCACTTC. It codes for CASSRTGTGEYEHF. V and J are TRBV7-2 and TRBJ2-7; 8 bases are a match to TRBD1. The germline V gene has CDR1 SGHTA and CDR2 FQGNSA. The CDR3 runs to 14 residues.

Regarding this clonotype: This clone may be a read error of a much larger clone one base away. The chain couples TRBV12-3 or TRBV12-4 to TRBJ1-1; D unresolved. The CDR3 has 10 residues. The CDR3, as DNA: TGTGCCAGCAGCAGGAGAGAAGGTTTCTTT. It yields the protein CASSRREGFF.

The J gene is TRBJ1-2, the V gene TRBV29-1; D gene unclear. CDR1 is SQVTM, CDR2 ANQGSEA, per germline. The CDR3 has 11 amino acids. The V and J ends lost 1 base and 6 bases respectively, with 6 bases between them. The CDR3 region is CSVEGIDGYTF. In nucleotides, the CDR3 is TGCAGCGTTGAAGGCATTGATGGCTACACCTTC.

The chain's CDR3 is CASGSYNEKLFF. In DNA form, the CDR3 reads TGTGCCAGCGGTAGTTATAATGAAAAACTGTTTTTT. The chain combines TRBV7-8 with TRBJ1-4; D unclear. Deletions cut 8 bases from V and 4 bases from J, with 8 bases between. The germline CDR1 and CDR2 sequences are SGHVS and FQNEAQ. The CDR3 has 12 residues. Full variable domain (missing parts from reference TRBV7-8 and TRBJ1-4): GAGVSQSPRYKVAKRGQDVALRCDPISGHVSLFWYQQALGQGPEFLTYFQNEAQLDKSGLPSDRFFAERPEGSVSTLKIQRTQQEDSAVYLCASGSYNEKLFFGSGTQLSVL.

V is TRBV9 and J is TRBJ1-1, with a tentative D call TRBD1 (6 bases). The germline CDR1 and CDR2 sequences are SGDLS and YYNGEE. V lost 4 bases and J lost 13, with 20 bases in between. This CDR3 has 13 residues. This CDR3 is CASSTLRTALHFF. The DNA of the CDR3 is TGTGCCAGCAGCACACTACGGACAGCCCTCCATTTCTTT.

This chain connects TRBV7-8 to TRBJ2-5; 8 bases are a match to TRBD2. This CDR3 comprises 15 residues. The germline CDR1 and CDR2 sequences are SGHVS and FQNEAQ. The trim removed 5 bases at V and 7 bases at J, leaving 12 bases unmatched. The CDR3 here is CASSQDGDGRATQYF. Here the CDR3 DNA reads TGTGCCAGCAGCCAAGACGGGGACGGGAGGGCGACCCAGTACTTC. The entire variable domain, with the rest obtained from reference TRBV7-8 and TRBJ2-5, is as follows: GAGVSQSPRYKVAKRGQDVALRCDPISGHVSLFWYQQALGQGPEFLTYFQNEAQLDKSGLPSDRFFAERPEGSVSTLKIQRTQQEDSAVYLCASSQDGDGRATQYFGPGTRLLVL.

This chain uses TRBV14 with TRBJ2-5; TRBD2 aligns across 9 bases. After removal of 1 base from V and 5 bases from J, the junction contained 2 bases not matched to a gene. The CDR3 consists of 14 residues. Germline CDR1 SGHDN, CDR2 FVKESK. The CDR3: CASSQVSGGETQYF. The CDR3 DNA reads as TGTGCCAGCAGCCAAGTTAGCGGGGGCGAGACCCAGTACTTC.

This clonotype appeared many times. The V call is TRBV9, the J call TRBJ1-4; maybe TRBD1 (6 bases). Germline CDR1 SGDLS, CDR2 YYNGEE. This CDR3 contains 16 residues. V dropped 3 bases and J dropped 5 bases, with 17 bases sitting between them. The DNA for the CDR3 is TGTGCCAGCAGCGCCTCACAGGGCGACCAGAATGAAAAACTGTTTTTT. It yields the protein CASSASQGDQNEKLFF.

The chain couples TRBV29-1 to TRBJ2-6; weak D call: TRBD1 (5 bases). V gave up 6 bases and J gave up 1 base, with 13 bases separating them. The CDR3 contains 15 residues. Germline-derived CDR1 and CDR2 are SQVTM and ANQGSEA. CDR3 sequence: CSVFLQGSGANVLTF. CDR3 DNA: TGCAGCGTCTTCCTTCAGGGATCTGGGGCCAACGTCCTGACTTTC.

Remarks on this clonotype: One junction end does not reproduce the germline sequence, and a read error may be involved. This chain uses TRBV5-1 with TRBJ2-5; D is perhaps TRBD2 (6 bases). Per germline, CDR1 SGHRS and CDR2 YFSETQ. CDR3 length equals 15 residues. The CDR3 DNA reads TGTGCCACCAGCAGAGCGGAGGGGAACAGTGGTGCCCAGTACTTC. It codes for CATSRAEGNSGAQYF. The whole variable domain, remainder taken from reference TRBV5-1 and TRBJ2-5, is KAGVTQTPRYLIKTRGQQVTLSCSPISGHRSVSWYQQTPGQGLQFLFEYFSETQRNKGNFPGRFSGRQFSNSRSEMNVSTLELGDSALYLCATSRAEGNSGAQYFGPGTRLLVL.